The T cell receptor (beta chain) described here comes from a study of shared clonotypes between healthy human individuals. Study overall: Aged between 18 and 49, the donors were two women and three men. Findings and caveats of the study: Clonotype sharing among the donors was expected to vary with sequencing depth. Apart from blood, nothing was sampled; tissue repertoires likely differ.

The germline V and J ends were trimmed by 6 bases and 1 base, with 12 bases remaining between them. The V gene's germline CDR1 is LNHDA and CDR2 SQIVND (reference sequence). This CDR3 spans 14 amino acids. Method: immunoSEQ multiplex PCR; TCRdb's copy keeps in-frame clones and lacks some. The sample has about 510,000 clones; about 79% are singletons. On this clone: The antigen is unknown.

This receptor was identified in a woman aged 40 to 49 in good health. Some clones in this sample may be carry-over from other donors' samples. The rearrangement uses TRBV19 and TRBJ1-1; TRBD1 is a possible D gene (6 bases). Sequenced material: PBMCs. CDR3 in amino acids: CASRLEGGNTEAFF. CDR3 in DNA: TGTGCCAGTAGATTGGAGGGGGGGAACACTGAAGCTTTCTTT.